This T cell receptor (beta chain) originates from a study of response to subunit inactivated influenza vaccine. The CDR3 spans 15 residues. Trimming removed 1 base at V and 6 bases at J, with 16 bases between. One entry per CDR3 protein, called by TCRdb with MiXCR from the RT-PCR reads. The sample lists about 300,000 distinct CDR3 sequences; about 20% were seen once. On this clonotype: Its cognate antigen is unknown.

Points from the study as a whole: Every seasonal influenza vaccination brings in few new T cells, the authors suggested.

The chain combines TRBV12-3 or TRBV12-4 with TRBJ2-7, with D possibly matching TRBD1 (5 bases). The source material was PBMCs from blood, sampled about 20 months after vaccination. The sequence was obtained from a man aged 50 to 75 who received an inactivated influenza vaccine. CDR3 bases: TGTGCCAGCAGTTTAGTGGCGACAGACACTTCCGAGCAGTACTTC. Translation gives CASSLVATDTSEQYF.